The 24 T cell receptor beta chains below all came from one sample that was sequenced in a study of Graves' ophthalmopathy and Graves' hyperthyroidism. Amplification from RNA transcripts yielded the TCR beta CDR3 regions. Following a first-round RT-PCR that used HTBI primers, a second-round multiplex PCR was carried out. Via MiXCR, TCRdb re-called the multiplex PCR reads, giving one row per CDR3 protein. The sample shows 350,000 to 450,000 distinct CDR3 sequences, 15% to 20% of them seen only once. Material for sequencing was peripheral blood. These receptor sequences come from a woman between 18 and 29 years old with Graves' ophthalmopathy.

The chain recombines TRBV15 with TRBJ2-5; 8 bases are shared with TRBD2. This CDR3 has 15 residues. Germline trimming cut 2 bases from V and 1 base from J; bases unmatched to any gene: 3. Germline values: CDR1 LNHNV, CDR2 YYDKDF (reference sequence). CDR3 bases: TGTGCCACCAGCAGACAACGGGGGGGCCAAGAGACCCAGTACTTC. Amino acids: CATSRQRGGQETQYF.

In this sample, this clonotype turned up once. The gene calls are TRBV20-1 and TRBJ2-5, with a tentative D call TRBD1 (6 bases). CDR1 and CDR2 from the germline V gene are DFQATT and SNEGSKA (reference sequence). CDR3 length: 14 amino acids. The germline V and J ends were trimmed by 5 bases and 0 bases, with 13 bases remaining between them. The CDR3 protein is CSAGPGQNQETQYF. The CDR3 coding sequence is TGCAGTGCTGGTCCGGGACAAAACCAAGAGACCCAGTACTTC.

The table lists this clonotype with many counts. The V and J genes are TRBV6-5 and TRBJ1-3, with a possible D match to TRBD1 (5 bases). The CDR3 sequence is 14 residues long. Germline CDR1 is MNHEY and CDR2 is SVGAGI. The V and J ends lost 4 bases and 3 bases respectively, with 10 bases between them. This chain's CDR3 is CASSSGTRGNTIYF. The CDR3 DNA is TGTGCCAGCAGTTCCGGGACCCGTGGAAACACCATATATTTT.

This clonotype has a count of ten or more. The rearrangement uses TRBV20-1 and TRBJ2-7; D gene unclear. CDR1 DFQATT and CDR2 SNEGSKA come from the germline V gene (reference sequence). Trimming took off 1 base at V and 7 bases at J, with 5 bases between the two ends. The CDR3 runs to 10 residues. The CDR3 here is CSARGGEQYF. The DNA for the CDR3 is TGCAGTGCTAGAGGAGGAGAGCAGTACTTC.

This clonotype has at least ten counts. The V and J genes are TRBV12-3 or TRBV12-4 and TRBJ2-1, with D perhaps matching TRBD1 (6 bases). The CDR3 is made up of 15 amino acids. The ends were cut back, 1 base at V and 3 bases at J, with 10 bases in the middle. CDR3 nucleotide sequence: TGTGCCAGCAGTTTAGAGACAGGCCACTACAATGAGCAGTTCTTC. The encoded protein is CASSLETGHYNEQFF.

This clonotype was counted a single time. One end of the junction fails to match germline, which may point to a read error. The chain links TRBV7-8 to TRBJ1-2; 7 bases map to TRBD1. CDR1 SGHVS and CDR2 FQNEAQ come from the germline V gene. The CDR3 spans 14 residues. CDR3 bases: TGTTCCAGCAGCTTAAACAGGGGAACATATGGCTACACCTTC. Residues: CSSSLNRGTYGYTF.

This clonotype has ten or more counts. This chain joins TRBV7-2 and TRBJ1-5, with D possibly being TRBD1 (6 bases). Trimming stripped 2 bases from V and 2 bases from J, with 10 bases between. The V gene's germline CDR1 is SGHTA and CDR2 FQGNSA. The CDR3 sequence is 15 residues long. The CDR3 region is CASSLTQGGNQPQHF. CDR3 coding DNA: TGTGCCAGCAGCTTAACACAGGGAGGCAATCAGCCCCAGCATTTT. The full variable domain, in which reference TRBV7-2 and TRBJ1-5 provide the parts outside the CDR3, is GAGVSQSPSNKVTEKGKDVELRCDPISGHTALYWYRQSLGQGLEFLIYFQGNSAPDKSGLPSDRFSAERTGGSVSTLTIQRTQQEDSAVYLCASSLTQGGNQPQHFGDGTRLSIL.

This clonotype has at least ten counts. The chain is built from TRBV7-3 and TRBJ2-5; D call uncertain. Trimming shortened V by 4 bases and J by 5 bases, and 11 bases separated the two germline ends. This CDR3 is built from 13 residues. Germline CDR1 reads SGHTA; CDR2 reads FQGTGA. The CDR3: CASSSRPWETQYF. Here the CDR3 DNA reads TGTGCCAGCAGCTCCAGACCTTGGGAGACCCAGTACTTC.

In this sample, this clonotype turned up many times. V is TRBV28 and J is TRBJ2-7; 12 bases are a match to TRBD2. The germline CDR1 and CDR2 sequences are MDHEN and SYDVKM. J was trimmed by 3 bases and V by 7 bases; bases with no gene match: 4. The CDR3 has 14 residues. This CDR3 reads CASKLAGGLYEQYF. The CDR3 DNA follows: TGTGCCAGCAAACTAGCGGGAGGCCTCTACGAGCAGTACTTC. The full variable domain, with the rest looked up from reference TRBV28 and TRBJ2-7, is DVKVTQSSRYLVKRTGEKVFLECVQDMDHENMFWYRQDPGLGLRLIYFSYDVKMKEKGDIPEGYSVSREKKERFSLILESASTNQTSMYLCASKLAGGLYEQYFGPGTRLTVT.

The table lists this clonotype with many counts. An end of the junction does not agree with germline; a read error may underlie this. This chain uses TRBV9 with TRBJ1-3; 7 bases line up with TRBD1. The CDR3 runs 17 residues. CDR1 is SGDLS and CDR2 is YYNGEE in the germline V gene. The CDR3 DNA reads as TGTGCCAGCAGCGTCAGGGACAGTATATCCTCTGGAAACACCATACATTTT. Amino acid sequence: CASSVRDSISSGNTIHF.

The V call is TRBV6-2 or TRBV6-3, the J call TRBJ1-1, with D unresolved. Germline V lookup: CDR1 MNHEY, CDR2 SVGEGT. The CDR3 length is 17 residues. Trimming took off 5 bases at V and 3 bases at J, with 22 bases between the two ends. The DNA for the CDR3 is TGTGCCAGCAGTAGTATCCCGCGTGGTAAGTTGGACACTGAAGCTTTCTTT. It encodes CASSSIPRGKLDTEAFF.

Ten or more counts support this clonotype. J is TRBJ2-2 and V is TRBV27; D is ambiguous. CDR3 length equals 16 residues. V was trimmed by 3 bases and J by 0 bases, leaving 11 bases between them. The germline CDR1 and CDR2 sequences are MNHEY and SMNVEV (reference sequence). The CDR3 DNA reads TGTGCCAGCAGTTTTTTGAAGAGGACGAACACCGGGGAGCTGTTTTTT. It yields the protein CASSFLKRTNTGELFF.

The V gene is TRBV7-2, the J gene TRBJ2-5; 10 bases line up with TRBD2. The CDR3 length is 15 residues. With 5 bases clipped from V and 5 bases from J, the junction kept 8 bases outside the gene matches. The germline V gene has CDR1 SGHTA and CDR2 FQGNSA. CDR3 sequence: CASSTASGSLETQYF. As DNA, the CDR3 is TGTGCCAGCAGCACCGCTAGCGGGAGCCTCGAGACCCAGTACTTC.

Many counts were recorded for this clonotype. The chain carries TRBV7-9 and TRBJ2-4; D may correspond to TRBD1 or TRBD2 (5 bases each). V was clipped by 5 bases and J by 0 bases, with 11 bases between them. CDR3 length: 15 residues. CDR1 and CDR2 (germline): SEHNR, FQNEAQ (reference sequence). Written as DNA, the CDR3 is TGTGCCAGCAGCCATTGGGACCTAGCCAAAAACATTCAGTACTTC. Translated, it gives CASSHWDLAKNIQYF.

On this clonotype itself: A much larger clone lies one base from this, so it may be a read error. This sequence joins TRBV6-2 or TRBV6-3 and TRBJ2-4, with D possibly called TRBD1 or TRBD2 (6 bases each). Between the trimmed V and J ends, which lost 2 bases and 7 bases, there was a span of 15 bases. Germline CDR1 reads MNHEY; CDR2 reads SVGEGT. The CDR3 has 15 amino acids. CDR3 sequence: CASSYVGGGLNIQYF. For the CDR3, the DNA is TGTGCCAGCAGTTACGTTGGAGGGGGGTTGAACATTCAGTACTTC.

This clonotype was counted ten times or more. V and J are TRBV3-1 and TRBJ1-5, with no clear D. Germline assignment: CDR1 LGHDT and CDR2 YNNKEL (reference sequence). CDR3 length: 14 amino acids. V gave up 3 bases and J gave up 2 bases, with 8 bases separating them. CDR3 sequence (DNA): TGTGCCAGCAGCCAGGGATGGGGCAATCAGCCCCAGCATTTT. Translating gives CASSQGWGNQPQHF. Drawing the rest from reference TRBV3-1 and TRBJ1-5, the complete variable domain is DTAVSQTPKYLVTQMGNDKSIKCEQNLGHDTMYWYKQDSKKFLKIMFSYNNKELIINETVPNRFSPKSPDKAHLNLHINSLELGDSAVYFCASSQGWGNQPQHFGDGTRLSIL.

This chain joins TRBV6-1 and TRBJ2-7; the D gene could be TRBD1 or TRBD2 (6 bases each). CDR3 length equals 13 residues. The V gene's germline CDR1 is MNHNS and CDR2 SASEGT. Trimming stripped 7 bases from V and 6 bases from J, with 16 bases between. DNA of the CDR3: TGTGCCAGCATCGCGGGACATTGGGGCGAGCAGTACTTC. It yields the protein CASIAGHWGEQYF.

The sample holds many counts of this clonotype. The chain has TRBV5-5 and TRBJ1-5; possibly TRBD1 for D (5 bases). Trimming took 2 bases from V and 6 from J, leaving 12 bases between them. This CDR3 region has 14 residues. Germline CDR1 SGHKS, CDR2 YYEKEE (reference sequence). The CDR3 reads CASSFVDSGQPQHF. The CDR3 DNA reads TGTGCCAGCAGCTTTGTCGACAGTGGTCAGCCCCAGCATTTT.

This clonotype was recorded at least ten times. V and J are TRBV10-3 and TRBJ2-7, with 12 bases aligning to TRBD2. Trimming cost V 4 bases and J 5 bases; bases outside gene matches: 0. The CDR3 has 13 amino acids. Per germline, CDR1 ENHRY and CDR2 SYGVKD. CDR3 DNA: TGTGCCATCAGTGGACTAGCGGGAGACGAGCAGTACTTC. Translating gives CAISGLAGDEQYF.

The DNA of the CDR3 is TGTGCCAGCAGCTGGACAGGGGGCATCAAAAGCCAAGAGACCCAGTACTTC. Translation: CASSWTGGIKSQETQYF. The rearrangement links TRBV6-2 or TRBV6-3 to TRBJ2-5; 11 positions agree with TRBD1. Germline V lookup: CDR1 MNHEY, CDR2 SVGEGT. The CDR3 loop spans 17 amino acids. The V and J ends lost 6 bases and 1 base, in that order; junction bases with no gene match: 10.

At least ten counts were recorded for this clonotype. As DNA, the CDR3 is TGTGCCACCAGTGATCGGACAGGGGGGAGCTCCTACGAGCAGTACTTC. It encodes CATSDRTGGSSYEQYF. J is TRBJ2-7 and V is TRBV24-1, with 10 bases aligning to TRBD1. V was pared by 3 bases and J by 0 bases, with 4 bases of the junction left unmatched. Germline V gives CDR1 KGHDR, CDR2 SFDVKD. CDR3 length: 16 amino acids.

This clonotype has more than one count but fewer than ten. The chain employs TRBV19 and TRBJ2-4, with D possibly TRBD1 on 6 matching bases. With 7 bases removed from V and 6 bases from J, the gap between germline ends came to 13 bases. CDR1 and CDR2 from the germline V gene are LNHDA and SQIVND (reference sequence). This CDR3 has 13 amino acids. The CDR3 region is CASTTGPGNIQYF. The DNA for the CDR3 is TGTGCCAGTACGACAGGACCGGGAAACATTCAGTACTTC.

This clonotype was counted at least ten times. The genes are TRBV6-1 and TRBJ2-7, with a possible D match to TRBD2 (7 bases). CDR1 and CDR2 from the germline V gene are MNHNS and SASEGT. The CDR3 totals 14 residues. V gave up 3 bases and J gave up 0 bases, with 9 bases separating them. The CDR3 here is CASSEGGLSYEQYF. The CDR3 nucleotides are TGTGCCAGCAGTGAGGGGGGGCTCTCCTACGAGCAGTACTTC.

The table lists this clonotype with many counts. J is TRBJ1-5 and V is TRBV6-2 or TRBV6-3; a weak D match, TRBD1 (6 bases). Germline assignment: CDR1 MNHEY and CDR2 SVGEGT. Between the trimmed V and J ends, which lost 2 bases and 1 base, there was a span of 9 bases. The CDR3 contains 15 residues. Here the CDR3 DNA reads TGTGCCAGCAGTTACGGGGGCGCGAGCAATCAGCCCCAGCATTTT. Translating it yields CASSYGGASNQPQHF.